The 15 T cell receptor beta chains given below trace back to one sample, sequenced in a study of CD8+ T cells in alopecia areata. Extracted RNA was reverse transcribed into cDNA, the sequencing template. Profiled with immunoSEQ multiplex PCR; TCRdb holds only in-frame clones, not every one. Here the sample spans more than 75,000 clones, about two fifths being singletons. Sequencing was performed on CD4+ T cells sorted from blood. These receptor sequences come from a human donor with alopecia areata.

This chain links TRBV7-9 with TRBJ2-5; TRBD1 matches 8 bases. The germline V gene has CDR1 SEHNR and CDR2 FQNEAQ (reference sequence). This CDR3 contains 16 residues. After removal of 2 bases from V and 3 bases from J, the junction contained 8 bases not matched to a gene. The CDR3 loop is CASSLRTGTSKETQYF. Here the CDR3 DNA reads TGTGCCAGCAGCTTAAGGACAGGGACGTCGAAAGAGACCCAGTACTTC.

This chain links TRBV29-1 with TRBJ2-5; D is uncertain. V was cut by 6 bases and J by 2 bases, with 4 bases left in between. Germline assignment: CDR1 SQVTM and CDR2 ANQGSEA. The CDR3 covers 10 residues. The DNA of the CDR3 is TGCAGCGTGAGACAAGAGACCCAGTACTTC. Translation: CSVRQETQYF.

This clone was seen a few times. V usage is TRBV23-1 and J usage is TRBJ2-7; 11 bases map to TRBD1. TRBV23-1 is given ORF status, its function remaining uncertain. Trimming removed 1 base from V and 2 bases from J; junction bases left unmatched: 1. The CDR3 has 15 amino acids. The CDR3 nucleotides are TGCGCCAGCAGTCAATGGGACAGGGGGACCTACGAGCAGTACTTC. Translation gives CASSQWDRGTYEQYF.

This clone has more than one count but fewer than ten. V usage is TRBV27 and J usage is TRBJ2-7; 7 bases map to TRBD1. The trim removed 6 bases at V and 3 bases at J, leaving 11 bases unmatched. This CDR3 is built from 15 residues. Germline lookup yields CDR1 MNHEY and CDR2 SMNVEV (reference sequence). In DNA, the CDR3 is TGTGCCAGCAGGAACCTCAGGGGGAGAAACTACGAGCAGTACTTC. Its protein is CASRNLRGRNYEQYF.

The chain couples TRBV6-5 to TRBJ2-7; tentatively, D is TRBD2 (6 bases). Trimming cost V 5 bases and J 5 bases, with 13 bases left between them. Germline values: CDR1 MNHEY, CDR2 SVGAGI. The CDR3 length is 13 residues. The CDR3 DNA is TGTGCCAGCAGTCAGGGACTCGGGAACGAGCAGTACTTC. Residues: CASSQGLGNEQYF.

V is TRBV28 and J is TRBJ2-3; TRBD2 aligns across 9 bases. Germline lookup yields CDR1 MDHEN and CDR2 SYDVKM. The V and J ends lost 3 bases and 0 bases, in that order; junction bases with no gene match: 7. The CDR3 has 17 residues. CDR3 in DNA: TGTGCCAGCAGTTTTTTGCTAGCGGGGACTAGCACAGATACGCAGTATTTT. The encoded protein is CASSFLLAGTSTDTQYF.

The chain recombines TRBV5-1 with TRBJ2-1; 9 bases are a match to TRBD1. The ends lost 4 bases at V and 5 bases at J; junction bases unmatched: 10. There are 16 residues in the CDR3. Germline V gene data show CDR1 as SGHRS and CDR2 as YFSETQ. The CDR3 protein is CASSVSQGQGNNEQFF. CDR3 coding DNA: TGCGCCAGCAGCGTCTCTCAGGGACAGGGAAACAATGAGCAGTTCTTC.

The chain uses TRBV23-1 and TRBJ1-2; D is unclear. TRBV23-1 is classed as an ORF, of uncertain function. Trimming pared 4 bases from V and 3 bases from J, leaving 15 bases between. The CDR3 is made up of 15 amino acids. The CDR3 is CASSRRVYSHYGYTF. CDR3 DNA: TGCGCCAGCAGTCGTAGGGTCTATTCTCACTATGGCTACACCTTC.

This clone occurred a few times. The rearrangement uses TRBV5-6 and TRBJ2-3; TRBD2 matches at 7 bases. This CDR3 has 14 amino acids. V gave up 4 bases and J gave up 3 bases; unmatched junction bases: 5. Germline values: CDR1 SGHDT, CDR2 YYEEEE. In DNA, the CDR3 is TGTGCCAGCAGCCCCTGGACTAGGACAGATACGCAGTATTTT. The encoded protein is CASSPWTRTDTQYF.

The CDR3 here is CAWSADRVAETQYF. The CDR3 DNA follows: TGTGCCTGGAGTGCTGACAGGGTGGCGGAGACCCAGTACTTC. This chain joins TRBV30 and TRBJ2-5; 7 bases are a match to TRBD1. The length of the CDR3 is 14 residues. J gave up 5 bases and V 1 base, and 7 bases lay outside the gene matches. Germline CDR1 reads GTSNPN; CDR2 reads SVGIG (reference sequence).

This clone was seen only once. The genes are TRBV11-2 and TRBJ2-2; D remains ambiguous. This CDR3 has 15 amino acids. Germline V gene sequence: CDR1 SGHAT, CDR2 FQNNGV. Trimming stripped 2 bases from V and 0 bases from J, with 7 bases between. CDR3 DNA: TGTGCCAGCAGCTTAATAGTCGCGAACACCGGGGAGCTGTTTTTT. Translated, it gives CASSLIVANTGELFF.

The chain recombines TRBV6-5 with TRBJ1-2; a weak D match, TRBD1 (5 bases). The germline V gene has CDR1 MNHEY and CDR2 SVGAGI. Trimming removed 3 bases from V and 4 bases from J, with 12 bases in between. The CDR3 loop spans 14 amino acids. The CDR3 nucleotides are TGTGCCAGCAGTTATAACGACAGACCCTATGGCTACACCTTC. Translated: CASSYNDRPYGYTF.

This clone was picked up a small number of times. The chain uses TRBV29-1 and TRBJ2-6, with 7 bases fitting TRBD1. V dropped 3 bases and J dropped 1; count of bases not matched to a gene: 15. The CDR3 totals 19 residues. Germline lookup yields CDR1 SQVTM and CDR2 ANQGSEA. CDR3 in amino acids: CSVDERPDRVGSGANVLTF. CDR3 DNA: TGCAGCGTTGATGAGAGGCCTGACAGGGTTGGTTCTGGGGCCAACGTCCTGACTTTC.

The V call is TRBV5-1, the J call TRBJ1-1; the D is unclear. V was cut by 0 bases and J by 1 base, with 7 bases left in between. Germline values: CDR1 SGHRS, CDR2 YFSETQ. The CDR3 runs 14 residues. The CDR3 sequence: CASSLAFQNTEAFF. CDR3 DNA sequence: TGCGCCAGCAGCTTGGCCTTTCAGAACACTGAAGCTTTCTTT.

V gene TRBV9 combines with J gene TRBJ2-3, with unresolved D. The CDR3 consists of 14 residues. V was trimmed by 6 bases and J by 2 bases, leaving 13 bases between them. Per germline, CDR1 SGDLS and CDR2 YYNGEE. For the CDR3, the DNA is TGTGCCAGCACCCAGGATCAGGACACAGATACGCAGTATTTT. Translating it yields CASTQDQDTDTQYF.